The 17 T cell receptor beta chains in this list originate from one sample, sequenced in a study of blood T cells in healthy people across ages. With a J-beta primer mix and a sample-barcoded 5' primer, a second PCR ran about 6 to 11 cycles. From the 5' RACE reads, TCRdb called clonotypes with MiXCR, one entry per CDR3 protein. This sample has about 1.4 million distinct CDR3 sequences, with roughly 59% found just once. The source material was blood. The receptors come from a man aged 18 to 35 in good health.

The chain joins TRBV5-1 to TRBJ2-5; D not certain. Trimming cost V 0 bases and J 11 bases, with 17 bases left between them. The CDR3 covers 14 residues. Germline V CDR1 and CDR2: SGHRS, YFSETQ. The CDR3 DNA is TGCGCCAGCAGCTTGGGGTACAGCGCGGAAGTGCAGTACTTC. Its translation: CASSLGYSAEVQYF. The whole variable domain, filled in from reference TRBV5-1 and TRBJ2-5, reads KAGVTQTPRYLIKTRGQQVTLSCSPISGHRSVSWYQQTPGQGLQFLFEYFSETQRNKGNFPGRFSGRQFSNSRSEMNVSTLELGDSALYLCASSLGYSAEVQYFGPGTRLLVL.

The chain recombines TRBV6-6 with TRBJ1-5, with a tentative D call TRBD1 (5 bases). The V end lost 7 bases, the J end lost 7 bases, and 20 bases lay between the germline ends. CDR3 length: 15 residues. In germline, CDR1 is MNHNY, CDR2 SVGAGI (reference sequence). The CDR3 sequence is CASTLSLQEDQPQHF. Here the CDR3 DNA reads TGTGCCAGCACCTTGAGCTTACAGGAGGACCAGCCCCAGCATTTT.

This chain connects TRBV5-6 to TRBJ1-2, with D tentatively TRBD1 (6 bases). V lost 0 bases, J lost 8 bases, and 14 bases lay in between. The CDR3 is made up of 14 amino acids. CDR1 is SGHDT and CDR2 is YYEEEE in the germline V gene. This CDR3 is CASSLGGPGAGYTF. CDR3 DNA: TGTGCCAGCAGCTTGGGGGGGCCGGGGGCCGGCTACACCTTC.

The V and J genes are TRBV12-3 or TRBV12-4 and TRBJ2-3; a possible D gene is TRBD2 (5 bases). Between the trimmed V and J ends, which lost 7 bases and 4 bases, there was a span of 18 bases. The CDR3 loop spans 15 amino acids. In DNA form, the CDR3 reads TGTGCCAGCAAAAGAGCGGTCGAGGCGTCAGATACGCAGTATTTT. Translation: CASKRAVEASDTQYF.

This sequence joins TRBV10-3 and TRBJ2-3, with D perhaps matching TRBD1 or TRBD2 (6 bases each). The CDR3 has 16 amino acids. CDR1 and CDR2 (germline): ENHRY, SYGVKD. V shed 1 base and J shed 0 bases, with 11 bases lying between them. CDR3 amino acids: CAISEFRGPSTDTQYF. The DNA for the CDR3 is TGTGCCATCAGTGAGTTCCGGGGGCCGAGCACAGATACGCAGTATTTT.

The chain combines TRBV30 with TRBJ2-1; D could derive from TRBD1 or TRBD2 (5 bases each). In germline, CDR1 is GTSNPN, CDR2 SVGIG (reference sequence). V gave up 2 bases and J gave up 11 bases, with 13 bases separating them. The CDR3 covers 12 residues. CDR3 DNA sequence: TGTGCCTGGAGTTGGGTGGGGGATAAGCAGTTCTTC. It is translated as CAWSWVGDKQFF.

This chain links TRBV29-1 with TRBJ2-5; the match to TRBD2 covers 9 bases. Germline V lookup: CDR1 SQVTM, CDR2 ANQGSEA. V shed 8 bases, J shed 4 bases, and the junction held 8 bases outside the gene matches. The CDR3 sequence is 13 residues long. DNA of the CDR3: TGCAGCTCGGGCGGGAGGGCCTTAGAGACCCAGTACTTC. Translated: CSSGGRALETQYF.

J is TRBJ2-2 and V is TRBV7-9; either TRBD1 or TRBD2 may supply D (5 bases each). Germline V CDR1 and CDR2: SEHNR, FQNEAQ (reference sequence). The CDR3 covers 15 residues. Trimming shortened V by 2 bases and J by 0 bases, and 7 bases separated the two germline ends. The CDR3 nucleotides are TGTGCCAGCAGCTTACAGGGAGCGAACACCGGGGAGCTGTTTTTT. Protein product: CASSLQGANTGELFF.

V usage is TRBV20-1 and J usage is TRBJ2-5; perhaps TRBD1 as D (6 bases). The germline V gene has CDR1 DFQATT and CDR2 SNEGSKA (reference sequence). The CDR3 is 12 amino acids. V dropped 6 bases and J dropped 1 base, with 9 bases sitting between them. CDR3 sequence reads: CSAMDSQETQYF. CDR3 in DNA: TGCAGTGCCATGGACAGCCAAGAGACCCAGTACTTC.

The chain uses TRBV20-1 and TRBJ1-2; D is perhaps TRBD1 (5 bases). Germline CDR1 DFQATT, CDR2 SNEGSKA (reference sequence). CDR3 length: 14 residues. Trimming cost V 0 bases and J 4 bases, with 12 bases left between them. DNA for the CDR3: TGCAGTGCTAGAGATCCAGGGAGGGGCTATGGCTACACCTTC. It codes for CSARDPGRGYGYTF.

In this sample, this clonotype turned up once. The V call is TRBV4-2, the J call TRBJ1-4; no firm D call. Germline V lookup: CDR1 LGHNA, CDR2 YNFKEQ. Trimming pared 2 bases from V and 5 bases from J, leaving 18 bases between. This CDR3 is built from 17 residues. The CDR3 nucleotides read TGTGCCAGCAGCCAACTCAAAAACTCCGGTATAAATGAAAAACTGTTTTTT. Amino acids: CASSQLKNSGINEKLFF.

The chain has TRBV9 and TRBJ2-4; 10 bases are a match to TRBD1. The J call is doubtful: the DNA matches TRBJ2-7 better. The CDR3 spans 14 residues. Germline V CDR1 and CDR2: SGDLS, YYNGEE. The CDR3 DNA sequence: TGTGCCAGCAGCTCCCTGGGACAGGGGTACGAGCAGTACTTC. Translating gives CASSSLGQGYEQYF.

V is TRBV28 and J is TRBJ1-2; maybe TRBD1 (5 bases). In germline, CDR1 is MDHEN, CDR2 SYDVKM. The V and J ends lost 5 bases and 5 bases respectively, with 27 bases between them. The CDR3 has 18 residues. The CDR3 loop reads CASSPQLRGRMTDYGYTF. The CDR3 DNA reads TGTGCCAGCAGTCCTCAACTACGGGGACGGATGACCGATTATGGCTACACCTTC.

The rearrangement joins TRBV11-2 to TRBJ2-3; TRBD2 matches at 12 bases. V shed 1 base and J 0 bases; nucleotides not matched to a gene: 2. This CDR3 comprises 17 residues. CDR1 is SGHAT, CDR2 FQNNGV, per germline. DNA for the CDR3: TGTGCCAGCAGCTTAGTCGGGACTAGCGGGAGCACAGATACGCAGTATTTT. Its protein product is CASSLVGTSGSTDTQYF.

The rearrangement uses TRBV3-1 and TRBJ1-2; TRBD1 matches at 10 bases. Germline loops: CDR1 LGHDT, CDR2 YNNKEL (reference sequence). The CDR3 sequence is 15 residues long. Trimming at V came to 0 bases and at J to 7 bases, leaving 5 bases not matched to a gene. The CDR3 DNA sequence: TGTGCCAGCAGCCAAGATGTAGGGACAGGGGTTGGCTACACCTTC. This translates into CASSQDVGTGVGYTF.

The V call is TRBV4-1, the J call TRBJ2-1; tentatively, D is TRBD1 or TRBD2 (5 bases each). The V end was cut by 3 bases, the J end by 7 bases, with 22 bases between. The V gene's germline CDR1 is MGHRA and CDR2 YSYEKL. This CDR3 is 17 amino acids long. CDR3 nucleotide sequence: TGCGCCAGCAGCCATTTCCCCGGGACGGTGCAGGGAAATGAGCAGTTCTTC. Translation: CASSHFPGTVQGNEQFF.

V is TRBV28 and J is TRBJ2-7; the D gene is possibly TRBD1 (6 bases). Germline lookup yields CDR1 MDHEN and CDR2 SYDVKM. The V and J ends lost 3 bases and 2 bases respectively, with 14 bases between them. CDR3 length equals 15 residues. CDR3 sequence: CASSFLGAGTYEQYF. The CDR3 DNA sequence: TGTGCCAGCAGTTTCCTGGGGGCCGGAACCTACGAGCAGTACTTC.